The entry that follows covers one TCR beta chain sequence. Its antigen has not been determined. No much larger clonotype is one base removed from it; base qualities were not supplied. These data originate in a study of blood T cell repertoires in COVID-19 (TCRdb year 2020). Study-level background: Samples covering the acute and convalescent phases of COVID-19 were provided by collaborators in the United States, Italy and Spain. The repertoires were released in a freely available public database meant as a resource for research on the immune response to SARS-CoV-2. The samples were drawn from the first 160 participants of the ongoing ImmuneRACE study and from over a thousand subjects provided by 6 global collaborators. Sample metadata almost always included a de-identified subject ID, COVID-19 status, age in years and sex. The dataset comprised deeply sampled blood TCRbeta repertoires from subjects exposed to, actively infected with, or recovered from COVID-19. Where available, HLA class I and class II types were obtained from metadata supplied by the sample provider rather than from assay-based typing. The material from the prospective study consisted of cDNA or gDNA derived from T cells, B-cell-depleted T cells, or PBMCs.

Whole blood was collected in K2EDTA tubes by collaborating institutions according to the institutions' own protocols. Collaborator samples were shipped for TCRbeta analysis as frozen whole blood, isolated PBMCs, or DNA extracted from either sample type. What the authors observed across the whole study: Clinical and demographic metadata were provided uncurated, with the amount varying by source and participant.

TCRbeta CDR3 regions were amplified from genomic DNA by means of the immunoSEQ Assay, a bias-controlled multiplex PCR. The authors processed their data as follows. The number of nucleated cells in each sample was estimated from the amplification of reference gene primers within the assay. Sequence reads were collapsed and filtered to measure the absolute abundance of every unique TCRbeta CDR3 rearrangement. Productive Simpson clonality was computed per sample as the square root of Simpson's diversity index over productive rearrangements. In its TCRdb copy, this immuneACCESS table keeps in-frame sequences only and misses some clones. Where compared with another copy, unresolved V genes explain less than half of these, and the others have no known cause. The V and J calls and the clone size are those of that table, but D and trimming were determined from the DNA. The sample table records 100,000 or so clones; approximately 92% of these occur just once. Less than 7.5% of the sample goes to the ten largest clones.

From V the trimming removes 1 base and from J it removes 4 bases, while the gene matches leave 2 bases of the junction unaccounted for. CDR1 and CDR2, looked up from the germline V gene, are SGHRS and YFSETQ. Spanning cysteine to phenylalanine, the CDR3 consists of 14 amino acids. Just the 42-base CDR3 DNA is kept, in frame starting at base 1. The V gene is TRBV5-1 and the J gene is TRBJ1-3, and 7 junction bases match TRBD1. Sample: peripheral blood. This clonotype originated in a man aged 50 to 59 with active COVID-19. The CDR3 reads CASSLRQGGNTIYF. The DNA sequence is given as TGCGCCAGCAGCTTGAGACAGGGAGGAAACACCATATATTTT.